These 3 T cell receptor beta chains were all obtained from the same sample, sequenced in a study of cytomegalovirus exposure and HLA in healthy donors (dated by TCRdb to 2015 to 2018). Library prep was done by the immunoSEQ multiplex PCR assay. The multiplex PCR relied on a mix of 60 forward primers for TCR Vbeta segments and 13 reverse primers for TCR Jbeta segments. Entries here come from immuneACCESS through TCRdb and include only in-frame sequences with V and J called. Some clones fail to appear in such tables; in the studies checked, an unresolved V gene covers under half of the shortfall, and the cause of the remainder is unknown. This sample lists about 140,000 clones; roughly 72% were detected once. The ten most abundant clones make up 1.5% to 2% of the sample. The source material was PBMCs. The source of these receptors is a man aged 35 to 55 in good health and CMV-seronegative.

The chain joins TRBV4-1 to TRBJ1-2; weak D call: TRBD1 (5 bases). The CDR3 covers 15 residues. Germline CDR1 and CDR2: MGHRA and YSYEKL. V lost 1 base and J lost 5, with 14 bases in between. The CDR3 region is CASSQAGRAGYGYTF. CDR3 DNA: TGCGCCAGCAGCCAAGCGGGCAGGGCGGGGTATGGCTACACCTTC.

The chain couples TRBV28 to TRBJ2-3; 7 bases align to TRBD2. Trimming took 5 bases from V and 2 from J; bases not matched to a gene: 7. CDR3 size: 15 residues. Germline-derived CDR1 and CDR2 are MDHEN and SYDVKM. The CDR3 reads CASSPKREITDTQYF. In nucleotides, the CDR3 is TGTGCCAGCAGTCCCAAGCGGGAAATCACAGATACGCAGTATTTT.

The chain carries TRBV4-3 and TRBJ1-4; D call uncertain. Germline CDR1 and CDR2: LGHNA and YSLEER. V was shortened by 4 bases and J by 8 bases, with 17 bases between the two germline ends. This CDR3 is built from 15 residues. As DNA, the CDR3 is TGCGCCAGCAGCCGAAACGAAGGACTGGGGGAAAAACTGTTTTTT. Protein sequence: CASSRNEGLGEKLFF.